The clone carrying this TCR beta chain was counted only a few times. This specimen comes from a study of T-cell memory formation after mild COVID-19. The CDR3 length is 16 residues. Between the trimmed V and J ends, which lost 5 bases and 0 bases, there was a span of 14 bases. The V gene's germline CDR1 is SGHTA and CDR2 FQGNSA. TCRdb re-called the 5' RACE reads through MiXCR, storing one row per CDR3 protein. The sample has roughly 80,000 distinct CDR3 sequences; about 23% are singletons. Sequences were obtained from PBMCs or a T cell subset sorted from them (not recorded which). This TCR derives from a man between 18 and 29 years old who had mild COVID-19 (a few samples of this study predate the infection). Cell type and time point are not known. V is TRBV7-2 and J is TRBJ2-4; possibly TRBD2 for D (7 bases). The CDR3 spells CASSGEGDLAKNIQYF. The CDR3 DNA reads TGTGCCAGCAGCGGGGAGGGGGATCTAGCCAAAAACATTCAGTACTTC.